This T cell receptor beta chain derives from a study of T-cell memory formation after mild COVID-19. This clonotype was counted a few times. Germline lookup yields CDR1 SGHRS and CDR2 YFSETQ. J gave up 4 bases and V 1 base, and 8 bases lay outside the gene matches. This CDR3 is 17 amino acids long. One entry per CDR3 protein results from TCRdb running MiXCR on the 5' RACE reads. The sample lists fewer than 350,000 distinct CDR3 sequences, about 16% occurring once. Sequencing was carried out using PBMCs or a T cell subset sorted from them (not recorded which). V gene TRBV5-1 combines with J gene TRBJ1-6; 7 bases are shared with TRBD1. The clonotype was recovered from a man aged 18 to 29 who had mild COVID-19 (a few samples of this study predate the infection). Cell type and time point are not known. The DNA of the CDR3 is TGCGCCAGCAGCTTGTGGACTGGGACAGCTTATAATTCACCCCTCCACTTT. It yields the protein CASSLWTGTAYNSPLHF.